Below, 9 T cell receptor beta chains from the same sample are listed, as sequenced in a study of blood T cell repertoires in COVID-19. The assay was immunoSEQ multiplex PCR, and TCRdb's table has in-frame clones only and misses some. Found here are 60,000 to 85,000 clones, under 95% of them singletons; the top ten hold approximately 1.4%. The sequencing sample was made of peripheral blood. Receptor source: a man aged 45-65 years with acute or convalescent COVID-19.

This clone has a handful of counts. This rearrangement joins TRBV27 to TRBJ2-2, with 12 positions matching TRBD2. The V gene end was trimmed by 6 bases and the J gene end by 4 bases; junction bases not matched to a gene: 3. Germline V CDR1 and CDR2: MNHEY, SMNVEV (reference sequence). The CDR3 consists of 15 residues. The CDR3 sequence is CASRSLAGGTGELFF. The CDR3 DNA is TGTGCCAGCAGGTCACTAGCGGGGGGCACCGGGGAGCTGTTTTTT.

The chain carries TRBV30 and TRBJ2-7; 10 bases align to TRBD2. Germline values: CDR1 GTSNPN, CDR2 SVGIG (reference sequence). This CDR3 contains 21 residues. V trimming: 0 bases; J trimming: 0 bases; junction bases outside the gene matches: 20. CDR3 DNA: TGTGCCTGGAGTGTAAGGAATTGGACTAGCGGACGCCCGGCAGACTCCTACGAGCAGTACTTC. Protein: CAWSVRNWTSGRPADSYEQYF.

The chain couples TRBV3-1 (or the pseudogene TRBV3-2) to TRBJ2-5; tentative D call: TRBD2 (6 bases). Germline V gene data show CDR1 as LGHDT and CDR2 as YNNKEL (reference sequence). V was pared by 4 bases and J by 5 bases, with 20 bases between. The CDR3 loop spans 16 amino acids. The CDR3, as DNA: TGTGCCAGCAGCCGTCGGTCGGGGGAAGGTAGGGAGACCCAGTACTTC. It yields the protein CASSRRSGEGRETQYF.

The rearrangement links TRBV6-1 to TRBJ2-1, with D tentatively TRBD2 (5 bases). V was cut by 0 bases and J by 0 bases, with 12 bases left in between. The CDR3 has 17 amino acids. Germline loops: CDR1 MNHNS, CDR2 SASEGT. The CDR3 region is CASSEAPVGSSYNEQFF. DNA of the CDR3: TGTGCCAGCAGTGAAGCGCCCGTGGGGAGCTCCTACAATGAGCAGTTCTTC.

This sequence joins TRBV6-1 and TRBJ2-7; 7 nucleotides line up with TRBD1. The V and J ends lost 0 bases and 2 bases, in that order; junction bases with no gene match: 1. Germline CDR1 MNHNS, CDR2 SASEGT. This CDR3 spans 14 amino acids. The DNA for the CDR3 is TGTGCCAGCAGTGAAGCGGGACAGCCCTACGAGCAGTACGTC. As protein: CASSEAGQPYEQYV.

The chain couples TRBV20-1 to TRBJ1-1; D is uncertain. Germline V gene sequence: CDR1 DFQATT, CDR2 SNEGSKA (reference sequence). Deletions cut 3 bases from V and 5 bases from J, with 16 bases between. The CDR3 contains 14 residues. CDR3 in amino acids: CSASMRRVGTEAFF. DNA of the CDR3: TGCAGTGCTAGTATGCGACGGGTCGGAACTGAAGCTTTCTTT.

Of note for this clone: The junction does not match germline at one end; this may be a read error. V usage is TRBV7-2 and J usage is TRBJ2-3; 12 bases match TRBD2. CDR1 is SGHTA and CDR2 is FQGNSA in the germline V gene. CDR3 length: 18 amino acids. For the CDR3, the DNA is TGTGCCAGCAGAACTCACCGCCCTAGCGGGGGGGTTGAAGATATGCAGTATTTT. Its translation is CASRTHRPSGGVEDMQYF.

This chain uses TRBV6-2 or TRBV6-3 with TRBJ2-7, with TRBD2 matching over 11 bases. V was clipped by 0 bases and J by 2 bases; unmatched bases: 9. The CDR3 is 18 amino acids. CDR1 is MNHEY, CDR2 SVGEGT, per germline. The CDR3 protein is CASSYSPEGLAAAYEQYV. The CDR3 nucleotides are TGTGCCAGCAGTTACTCCCCAGAGGGACTAGCGGCTGCCTACGAGCAGTACGTC.

The chain links TRBV4-3 to TRBJ2-3; D not resolved. The germline V and J ends were trimmed by 0 bases and 2 bases, with 12 bases remaining between them. This CDR3 has 16 residues. Germline V CDR1 and CDR2: LGHNA, YSLEER. The DNA for the CDR3 is TGCGCCAGCAGCCAAGAAGCTAGACCGAACACAGATACGCAGTATTTT. Residues: CASSQEARPNTDTQYF.